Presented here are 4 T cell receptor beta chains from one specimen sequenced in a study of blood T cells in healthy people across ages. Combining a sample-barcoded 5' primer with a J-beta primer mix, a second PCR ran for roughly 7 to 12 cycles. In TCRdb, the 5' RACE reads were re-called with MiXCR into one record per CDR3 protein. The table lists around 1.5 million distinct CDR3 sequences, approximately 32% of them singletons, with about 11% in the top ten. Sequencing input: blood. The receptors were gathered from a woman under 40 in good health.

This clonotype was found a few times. The CDR3 sequence: CASSIREAQGETQYF. CDR3 nucleotide sequence: TGTGCCAGCAGTATCAGGGAAGCCCAAGGGGAGACCCAGTACTTC. The chain links TRBV28 to TRBJ2-5; maybe TRBD1 (5 bases). The germline V gene has CDR1 MDHEN and CDR2 SYDVKM. The length of the CDR3 is 15 residues. Trimming took off 5 bases at V and 5 bases at J, with 18 bases between the two ends.

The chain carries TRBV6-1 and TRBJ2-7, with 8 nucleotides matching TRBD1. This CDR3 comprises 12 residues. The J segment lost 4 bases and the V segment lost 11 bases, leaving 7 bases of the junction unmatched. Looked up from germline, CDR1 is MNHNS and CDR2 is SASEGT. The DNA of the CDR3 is TGTGCCGGTAGGGACAGGAGTTACGAGCAGTACTTC. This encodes CAGRDRSYEQYF.

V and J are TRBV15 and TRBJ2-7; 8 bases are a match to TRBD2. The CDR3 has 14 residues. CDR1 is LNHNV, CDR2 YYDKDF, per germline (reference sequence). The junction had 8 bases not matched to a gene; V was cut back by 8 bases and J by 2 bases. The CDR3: CATSPRREAYEQYF. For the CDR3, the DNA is TGTGCCACCTCCCCTCGGCGGGAGGCCTACGAGCAGTACTTC.

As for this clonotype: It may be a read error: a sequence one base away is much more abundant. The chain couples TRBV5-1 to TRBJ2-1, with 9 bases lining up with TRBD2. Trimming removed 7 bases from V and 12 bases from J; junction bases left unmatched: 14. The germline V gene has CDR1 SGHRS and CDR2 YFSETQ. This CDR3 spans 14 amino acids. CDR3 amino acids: CASGGGVAGALQFF. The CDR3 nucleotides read TGCGCCAGCGGCGGCGGCGTAGCGGGGGCTCTGCAGTTCTTC.